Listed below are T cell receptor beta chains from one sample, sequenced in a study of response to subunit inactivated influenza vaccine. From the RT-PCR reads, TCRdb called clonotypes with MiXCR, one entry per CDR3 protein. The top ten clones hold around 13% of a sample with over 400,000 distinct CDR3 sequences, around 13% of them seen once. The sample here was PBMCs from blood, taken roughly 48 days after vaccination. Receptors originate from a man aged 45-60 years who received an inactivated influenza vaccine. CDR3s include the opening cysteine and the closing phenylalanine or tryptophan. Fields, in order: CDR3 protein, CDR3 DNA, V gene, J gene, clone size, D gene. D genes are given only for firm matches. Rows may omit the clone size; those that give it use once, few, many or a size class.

cdr3_aa: CASSTSTGGYGYTF
cdr3_nt: TGCGCCAGCAGCACATCGACAGGGGGCTATGGCTACACCTTC
v_call: TRBV4-1
j_call: TRBJ1-2
clone_size: -
d_call: TRBD1

cdr3_aa: CASSLSRGLDTQYF
cdr3_nt: TGTGCCAGCAGTTTGTCTAGGGGGTTAGATACGCAGTATTTT
v_call: TRBV28
j_call: TRBJ2-3
clone_size: few
d_call: -

cdr3_aa: CASKGGINTGELFF
cdr3_nt: TGTGCCAGCAAAGGGGGTATTAACACCGGGGAGCTGTTTTTT
v_call: TRBV6-1
j_call: TRBJ2-2
clone_size: once
d_call: -

cdr3_aa: CASSLQGGGETQYF
cdr3_nt: TGTGCCAGCAGCCTACAGGGGGGTGGGGAGACCCAGTACTTC
v_call: TRBV7-8
j_call: TRBJ2-5
clone_size: -
d_call: TRBD1

cdr3_aa: CASSFVGRGTDTQYF
cdr3_nt: TGTGCCAGCAGTTTTGTGGGCCGGGGCACAGATACGCAGTATTTT
v_call: TRBV28
j_call: TRBJ2-3
clone_size: -
d_call: -

cdr3_aa: CASSPHRDSPYNEQFF
cdr3_nt: TGTGCCAGCAGCCCACACAGGGACTCCCCCTACAATGAGCAGTTCTTC
v_call: TRBV4-2
j_call: TRBJ2-1
clone_size: few
d_call: -

cdr3_aa: CASRPLQGSNSPLHF
cdr3_nt: TGCGCCAGCAGACCTCTCCAGGGATCTAATTCACCCCTCCACTTT
v_call: TRBV5-1
j_call: TRBJ1-6
clone_size: -
d_call: -

cdr3_aa: CSACRLAGNEQFF
cdr3_nt: TGCAGTGCTTGTAGACTAGCAGGTAATGAGCAGTTCTTC
v_call: TRBV20-1
j_call: TRBJ2-1
clone_size: few
d_call: TRBD2

cdr3_aa: CAIRQGDNEQFF
cdr3_nt: TGTGCCATCAGACAGGGGGACAATGAGCAGTTCTTC
v_call: TRBV10-3
j_call: TRBJ2-1
clone_size: few
d_call: TRBD1

cdr3_aa: CASSLGPGYTF
cdr3_nt: TGTGCCAGCAGTTTAGGCCCCGGCTACACCTTC
v_call: TRBV12-3/TRBV12-4
j_call: TRBJ1-2
clone_size: many
d_call: -

cdr3_aa: CAIEFPMMAGGGLKNIQYF
cdr3_nt: TGTGCCATCGAATTCCCTATGATGGCGGGGGGGGGACTCAAAAACATTCAGTACTTC
v_call: TRBV10-3
j_call: TRBJ2-4
clone_size: -
d_call: TRBD2

cdr3_aa: CASSRTSGSGADTQYF
cdr3_nt: TGTGCCAGCAGTAGGACTAGCGGGAGTGGGGCAGATACGCAGTATTTT
v_call: TRBV12-3/TRBV12-4
j_call: TRBJ2-3
clone_size: -
d_call: TRBD2

cdr3_aa: CSATPQGGQPQHF
cdr3_nt: TGCAGTGCTACTCCACAGGGAGGTCAGCCCCAGCATTTT
v_call: TRBV20-1
j_call: TRBJ1-5
clone_size: -
d_call: -

cdr3_aa: CASSFGMEQETQYF
cdr3_nt: TGCGCCAGCAGCTTTGGGATGGAACAAGAGACCCAGTACTTC
v_call: TRBV5-1
j_call: TRBJ2-5
clone_size: -
d_call: -

cdr3_aa: CASSLVSKAGEEAFF
cdr3_nt: TGTGCCAGCAGCTTAGTATCTAAGGCAGGGGAGGAAGCTTTCTTT
v_call: TRBV11-2
j_call: TRBJ1-1
clone_size: -
d_call: -

cdr3_aa: CAINDGKSKNIQYF
cdr3_nt: TGTGCCATCAACGACGGGAAATCCAAAAACATTCAGTACTTC
v_call: TRBV10-3
j_call: TRBJ2-4
clone_size: many
d_call: -

cdr3_aa: CASSQSGTASYEQYF
cdr3_nt: TGTGCCAGCAGCCAATCCGGGACAGCGTCCTACGAGCAGTACTTC
v_call: TRBV3-1
j_call: TRBJ2-7
clone_size: few
d_call: TRBD1

cdr3_aa: CASSSRDREQFF
cdr3_nt: TGTGCCAGCAGCTCCCGGGACAGGGAGCAGTTCTTC
v_call: TRBV7-2
j_call: TRBJ2-1
clone_size: few
d_call: TRBD1

cdr3_aa: CASSQLAGAGYNEQFF
cdr3_nt: TGTGCCAGCAGCCAGCTAGCGGGAGCTGGGTACAATGAGCAGTTCTTC
v_call: TRBV5-4
j_call: TRBJ2-1
clone_size: many
d_call: TRBD2

cdr3_aa: CASRSVASGNTQYF
cdr3_nt: TGCGCCAGCAGGTCTGTGGCTAGCGGGAACACGCAGTATTTT
v_call: TRBV5-1
j_call: TRBJ2-3
clone_size: -
d_call: TRBD2

cdr3_aa: CASSYGSELEQGSYNEQFF
cdr3_nt: TGTGCCAGCAGCTACGGAAGTGAACTAGAGCAAGGCTCCTACAATGAGCAGTTCTTC
v_call: TRBV7-6
j_call: TRBJ2-1
clone_size: -
d_call: -

cdr3_aa: CATSDAGWDTQYF
cdr3_nt: TGTGCCACCAGTGATGCCGGGTGGGATACGCAGTATTTT
v_call: TRBV24-1
j_call: TRBJ2-3
clone_size: -
d_call: -

cdr3_aa: CASSLRSYNSPLHF
cdr3_nt: TGTGCCAGCAGTTTAAGGTCCTATAATTCACCCCTCCACTTT
v_call: TRBV27
j_call: TRBJ1-6
clone_size: -
d_call: -

cdr3_aa: CASSLAWDSSYEQYF
cdr3_nt: TGTGCCAGCAGCTTAGCGTGGGACAGCTCCTACGAGCAGTACTTC
v_call: TRBV7-9
j_call: TRBJ2-7
clone_size: few
d_call: TRBD1

cdr3_aa: CASSTGGGSARTDTQYF
cdr3_nt: TGCGCCAGCAGCACCGGCGGGGGGTCGGCACGCACAGATACGCAGTATTTT
v_call: TRBV5-1
j_call: TRBJ2-3
clone_size: -
d_call: TRBD2

cdr3_aa: CASSPGHAETQYF
cdr3_nt: TGTGCCAGCAGCCCGGGACATGCGGAGACCCAGTACTTC
v_call: TRBV21-1
j_call: TRBJ2-5
clone_size: -
d_call: -

cdr3_aa: CASSVDGGRRETQYF
cdr3_nt: TGTGCCAGCAGCGTAGATGGAGGGAGAAGGGAGACCCAGTACTTC
v_call: TRBV9
j_call: TRBJ2-5
clone_size: -
d_call: -

cdr3_aa: CASSSLLSTDTQYF
cdr3_nt: TGTGCCAGCTCCTCGTTGCTGAGCACAGATACGCAGTATTTT
v_call: TRBV7-2
j_call: TRBJ2-3
clone_size: few
d_call: -

cdr3_aa: CAWSAIGQGDGYTF
cdr3_nt: TGTGCCTGGAGTGCAATTGGACAGGGGGATGGCTACACCTTC
v_call: TRBV30
j_call: TRBJ1-2
clone_size: -
d_call: TRBD1

cdr3_aa: CSVGDSGSEQYF
cdr3_nt: TGCAGCGTTGGGGATAGCGGAAGCGAGCAGTACTTC
v_call: TRBV29-1
j_call: TRBJ2-7
clone_size: many
d_call: -

cdr3_aa: CASSRDTSNTEAFF
cdr3_nt: TGTGCCAGCAGTCGGGACACTTCGAACACTGAAGCTTTCTTT
v_call: TRBV6-1
j_call: TRBJ1-1
clone_size: -
d_call: -

cdr3_aa: CAISPSQGGFYEQYF
cdr3_nt: TGTGCCATCAGTCCCTCCCAGGGGGGGTTCTACGAGCAGTACTTC
v_call: TRBV10-3
j_call: TRBJ2-7
clone_size: few
d_call: -

cdr3_aa: CASSPHGFGEAFF
cdr3_nt: TGTGCCAGCAGCCCACACGGGTTTGGTGAAGCTTTCTTT
v_call: TRBV7-2
j_call: TRBJ1-1
clone_size: few
d_call: -

cdr3_aa: CASSTQWSTEAFF
cdr3_nt: TGCGCCAGCAGCACTCAATGGAGCACTGAAGCTTTCTTT
v_call: TRBV5-1
j_call: TRBJ1-1
clone_size: few
d_call: -

cdr3_aa: CSARDSFGLAKNIQYF
cdr3_nt: TGCAGTGCTAGAGATTCTTTTGGACTAGCCAAAAACATTCAGTACTTC
v_call: TRBV20-1
j_call: TRBJ2-4
clone_size: -
d_call: -

cdr3_aa: CASSSSGGRQYF
cdr3_nt: TGTGCCAGCAGCTCGAGCGGGGGGAGGCAGTATTTT
v_call: TRBV7-2
j_call: TRBJ2-3
clone_size: -
d_call: TRBD2

cdr3_aa: CASNSPAGKNTGELFF
cdr3_nt: TGTGCCAGCAATAGCCCCGCCGGAAAGAACACCGGGGAGCTGTTTTTT
v_call: TRBV6-2/TRBV6-3
j_call: TRBJ2-2
clone_size: -
d_call: -

cdr3_aa: CASSGKTSGRSDEQYF
cdr3_nt: TGTGCCAGCAGCGGAAAGACTAGCGGGAGATCGGACGAGCAGTACTTC
v_call: TRBV5-6
j_call: TRBJ2-7
clone_size: -
d_call: TRBD2

cdr3_aa: CASSLSVPGPGAPLHF
cdr3_nt: TGTGCCAGCAGCTTAAGCGTTCCAGGGCCTGGGGCACCCCTCCACTTT
v_call: TRBV7-2
j_call: TRBJ1-6
clone_size: few
d_call: -

cdr3_aa: CASSTFRDPGELFF
cdr3_nt: TGTGCCAGCAGTACGTTCAGGGATCCCGGGGAGCTGTTTTTT
v_call: TRBV6-1
j_call: TRBJ2-2
clone_size: -
d_call: -

cdr3_aa: CASSNAGGYEQYF
cdr3_nt: TGTGCCAGCAGCAATGCAGGGGGCTACGAGCAGTACTTC
v_call: TRBV9
j_call: TRBJ2-7
clone_size: few
d_call: TRBD1

cdr3_aa: CAISEFRETYEQYF
cdr3_nt: TGTGCCATCAGTGAGTTTAGGGAAACCTACGAGCAGTACTTC
v_call: TRBV10-3
j_call: TRBJ2-7
clone_size: few
d_call: -

cdr3_aa: CTCWPPGLAGMGKTQYF
cdr3_nt: TGTACCTGCTGGCCCCCGGGACTAGCGGGAATGGGGAAGACCCAGTACTTC
v_call: TRBV2
j_call: TRBJ2-5
clone_size: -
d_call: TRBD2

cdr3_aa: CASILTSGTGNEQFF
cdr3_nt: TGTGCCAGCATCCTGACTAGCGGAACTGGGAATGAGCAGTTCTTC
v_call: TRBV21-1
j_call: TRBJ2-1
clone_size: many
d_call: -

cdr3_aa: CSVEPGPGLETQYF
cdr3_nt: TGCAGCGTGGAACCGGGTCCGGGGTTGGAGACCCAGTACTTC
v_call: TRBV29-1
j_call: TRBJ2-5
clone_size: many
d_call: -

cdr3_aa: CSVGTGTGFQETQYF
cdr3_nt: TGCAGCGTCGGGACTGGGACAGGATTTCAAGAGACCCAGTACTTC
v_call: TRBV29-1
j_call: TRBJ2-5
clone_size: few
d_call: TRBD1